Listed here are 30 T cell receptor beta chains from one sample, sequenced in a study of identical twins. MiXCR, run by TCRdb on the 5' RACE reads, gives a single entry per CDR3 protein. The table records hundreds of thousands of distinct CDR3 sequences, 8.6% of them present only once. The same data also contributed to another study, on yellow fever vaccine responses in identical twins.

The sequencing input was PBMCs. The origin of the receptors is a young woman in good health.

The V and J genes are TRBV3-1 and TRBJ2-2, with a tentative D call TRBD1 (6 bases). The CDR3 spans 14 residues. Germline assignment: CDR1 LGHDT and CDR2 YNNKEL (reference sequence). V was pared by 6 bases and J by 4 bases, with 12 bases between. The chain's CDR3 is CASRPLQGTGELFF. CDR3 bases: TGTGCCAGCAGACCTCTACAGGGCACCGGGGAGCTGTTTTTT.

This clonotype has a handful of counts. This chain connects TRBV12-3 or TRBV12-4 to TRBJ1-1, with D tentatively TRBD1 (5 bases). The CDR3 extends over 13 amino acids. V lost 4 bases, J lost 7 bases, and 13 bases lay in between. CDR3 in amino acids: CASSSTYRIEAFF. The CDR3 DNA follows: TGTGCCAGCAGTTCGACTTACAGGATTGAAGCTTTCTTT.

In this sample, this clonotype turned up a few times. As DNA, the CDR3 is TGTGCCAGCAGCTTACGGGGGGGCGGTTTTTGGGAGCAGTTCTTC. Translating it yields CASSLRGGGFWEQFF. V is TRBV7-9 and J is TRBJ2-1, with 8 bases that match TRBD2. Trimming at V came to 2 bases and at J to 10 bases, leaving 10 bases not matched to a gene. The V gene's germline CDR1 is SEHNR and CDR2 FQNEAQ (reference sequence). The length of the CDR3 is 15 residues.

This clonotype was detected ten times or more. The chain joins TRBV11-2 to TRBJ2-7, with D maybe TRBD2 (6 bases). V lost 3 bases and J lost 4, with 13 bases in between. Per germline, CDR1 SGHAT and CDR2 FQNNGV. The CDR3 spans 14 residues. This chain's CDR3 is CASSFGGTTYEQYF. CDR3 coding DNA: TGTGCCAGCAGCTTTGGCGGGACGACATACGAGCAGTACTTC.

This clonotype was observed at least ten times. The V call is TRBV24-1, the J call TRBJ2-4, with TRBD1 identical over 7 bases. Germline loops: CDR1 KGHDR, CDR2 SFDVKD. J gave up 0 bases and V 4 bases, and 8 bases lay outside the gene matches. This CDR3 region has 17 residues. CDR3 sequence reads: CATSEYDRVGAKNIQYF. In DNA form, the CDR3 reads TGTGCCACCAGTGAATACGACAGGGTTGGAGCCAAAAACATTCAGTACTTC.

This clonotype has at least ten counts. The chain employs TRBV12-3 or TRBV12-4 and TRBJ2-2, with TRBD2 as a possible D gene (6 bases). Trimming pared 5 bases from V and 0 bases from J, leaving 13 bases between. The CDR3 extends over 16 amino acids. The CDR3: CASSPRDLTNTGELFF. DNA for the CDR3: TGTGCCAGCAGTCCGCGGGACCTCACGAACACCGGGGAGCTGTTTTTT.

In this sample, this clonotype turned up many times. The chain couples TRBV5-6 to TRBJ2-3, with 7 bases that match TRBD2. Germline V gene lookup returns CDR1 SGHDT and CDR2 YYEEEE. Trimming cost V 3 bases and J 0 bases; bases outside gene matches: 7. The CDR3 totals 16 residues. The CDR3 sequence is CASSYRLAGSTDTQYF. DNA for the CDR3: TGTGCCAGCAGCTATCGACTAGCTGGGAGCACAGATACGCAGTATTTT.

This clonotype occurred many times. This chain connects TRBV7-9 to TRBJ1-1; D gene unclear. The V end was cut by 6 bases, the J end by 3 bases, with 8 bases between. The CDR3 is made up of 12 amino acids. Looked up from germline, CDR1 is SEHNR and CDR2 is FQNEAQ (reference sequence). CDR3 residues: CASRGVYTEAFF. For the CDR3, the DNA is TGTGCCAGCAGGGGAGTGTACACTGAAGCTTTCTTT.

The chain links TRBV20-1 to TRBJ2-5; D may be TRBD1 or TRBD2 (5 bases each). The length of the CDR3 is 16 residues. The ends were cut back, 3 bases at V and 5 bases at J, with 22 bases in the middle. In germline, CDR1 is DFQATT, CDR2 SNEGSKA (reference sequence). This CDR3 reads CSARTQLLRGRETQYF. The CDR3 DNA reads TGCAGTGCTAGGACCCAACTGTTGAGGGGTCGGGAGACCCAGTACTTC.

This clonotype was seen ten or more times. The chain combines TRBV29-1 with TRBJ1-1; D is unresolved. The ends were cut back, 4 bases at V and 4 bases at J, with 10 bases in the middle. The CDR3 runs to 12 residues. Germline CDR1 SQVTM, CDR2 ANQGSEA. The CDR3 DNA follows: TGCAGCGTTGTACCCGGGCCCACTGAAGCTTTCTTT. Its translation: CSVVPGPTEAFF.

As DNA, the CDR3 is TGTGCCAGCAGTTTTCCAGGGAGCGGGTTTTCCTACAATGAGCAGTTCTTC. Amino acid sequence: CASSFPGSGFSYNEQFF. This chain uses TRBV12-3 or TRBV12-4 with TRBJ2-1, with D possibly matching TRBD2 (6 bases). The germline V and J ends were trimmed by 3 bases and 1 base, with 16 bases remaining between them. The CDR3 sequence is 17 residues long.

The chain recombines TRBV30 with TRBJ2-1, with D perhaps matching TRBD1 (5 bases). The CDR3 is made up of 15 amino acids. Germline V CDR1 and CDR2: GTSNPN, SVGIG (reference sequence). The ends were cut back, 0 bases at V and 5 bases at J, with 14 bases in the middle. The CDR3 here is CAWSVGQGPNNEQFF. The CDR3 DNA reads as TGTGCCTGGAGTGTGGGGCAGGGTCCAAACAATGAGCAGTTCTTC.

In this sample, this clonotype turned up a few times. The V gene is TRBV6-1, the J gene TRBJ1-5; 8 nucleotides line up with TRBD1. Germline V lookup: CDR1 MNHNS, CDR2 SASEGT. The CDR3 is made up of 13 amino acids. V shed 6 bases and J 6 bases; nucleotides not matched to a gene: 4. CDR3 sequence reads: CASRDRAGQPQHF. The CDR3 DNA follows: TGTGCCAGCAGGGACAGGGCCGGTCAGCCCCAGCATTTT.

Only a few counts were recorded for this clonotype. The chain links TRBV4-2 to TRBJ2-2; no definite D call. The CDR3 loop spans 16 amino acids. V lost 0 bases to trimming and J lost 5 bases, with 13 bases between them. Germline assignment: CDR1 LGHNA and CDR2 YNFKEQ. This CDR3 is CASSQEVGIGTGELFF. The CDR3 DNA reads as TGTGCCAGCAGCCAAGAAGTAGGTATCGGGACCGGGGAGCTGTTTTTT.

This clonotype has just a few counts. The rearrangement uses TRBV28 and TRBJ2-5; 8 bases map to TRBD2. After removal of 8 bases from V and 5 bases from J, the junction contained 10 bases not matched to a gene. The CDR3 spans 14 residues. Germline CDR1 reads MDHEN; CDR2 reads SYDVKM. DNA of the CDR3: TGTGCCAGCGTAAGGAGGACTAGCCGGGAGACCCAGTACTTC. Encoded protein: CASVRRTSRETQYF.

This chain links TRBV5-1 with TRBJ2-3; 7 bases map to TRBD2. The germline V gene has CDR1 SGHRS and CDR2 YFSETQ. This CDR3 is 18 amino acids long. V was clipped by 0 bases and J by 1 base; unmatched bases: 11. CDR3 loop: CASSLAASGPARTDTQYF. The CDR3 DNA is TGCGCCAGCAGCTTGGCAGCTAGCGGACCTGCCCGCACAGATACGCAGTATTTT.

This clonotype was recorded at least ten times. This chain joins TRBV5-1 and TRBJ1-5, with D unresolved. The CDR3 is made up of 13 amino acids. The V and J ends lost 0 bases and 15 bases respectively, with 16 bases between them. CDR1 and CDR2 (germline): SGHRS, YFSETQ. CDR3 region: CASSLVTGEARHF. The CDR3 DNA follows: TGCGCCAGCAGCTTGGTTACGGGTGAAGCACGGCATTTT.

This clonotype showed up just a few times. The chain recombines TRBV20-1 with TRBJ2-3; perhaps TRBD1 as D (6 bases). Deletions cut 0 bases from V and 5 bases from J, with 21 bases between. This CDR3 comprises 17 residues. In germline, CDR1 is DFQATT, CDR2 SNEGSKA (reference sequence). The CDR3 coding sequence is TGCAGTGCTAGAGATCTATGGGACACCCGAGGGAAAGATACGCAGTATTTT. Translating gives CSARDLWDTRGKDTQYF.

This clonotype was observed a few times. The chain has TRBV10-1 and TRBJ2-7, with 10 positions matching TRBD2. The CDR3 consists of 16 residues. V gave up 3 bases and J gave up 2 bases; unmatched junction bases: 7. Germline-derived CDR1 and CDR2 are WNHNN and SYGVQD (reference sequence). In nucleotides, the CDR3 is TGCGCCAGCAGTGATGGGGGACTAGCGAGACCCTACGAGCAGTACTTC. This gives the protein CASSDGGLARPYEQYF.

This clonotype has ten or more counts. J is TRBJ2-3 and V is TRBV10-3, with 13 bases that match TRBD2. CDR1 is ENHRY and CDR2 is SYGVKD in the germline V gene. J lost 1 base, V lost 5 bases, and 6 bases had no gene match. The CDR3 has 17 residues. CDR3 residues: CAISQFGTSGGTDTQYF. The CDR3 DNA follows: TGTGCCATCAGTCAATTCGGGACTAGCGGGGGCACAGATACGCAGTATTTT.

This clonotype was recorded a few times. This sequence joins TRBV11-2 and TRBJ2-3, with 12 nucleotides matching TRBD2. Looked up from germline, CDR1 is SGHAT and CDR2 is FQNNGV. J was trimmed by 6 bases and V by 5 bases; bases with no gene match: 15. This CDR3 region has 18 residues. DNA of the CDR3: TGTGCCAGCAGCCCAGGGTGGTCTAGCGGGAGGGCCATGGATACGCAGTATTTT. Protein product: CASSPGWSSGRAMDTQYF.

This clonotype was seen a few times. CDR3 in DNA: TGTGCCAGCAGCGCCCAAGATAATAATTCACCCCTCCACTTT. It specifies CASSAQDNNSPLHF. V and J are TRBV12-3 or TRBV12-4 and TRBJ1-6, with no clear D. Trimming shortened V by 6 bases and J by 5 bases, and 11 bases separated the two germline ends. The CDR3 extends over 14 amino acids.

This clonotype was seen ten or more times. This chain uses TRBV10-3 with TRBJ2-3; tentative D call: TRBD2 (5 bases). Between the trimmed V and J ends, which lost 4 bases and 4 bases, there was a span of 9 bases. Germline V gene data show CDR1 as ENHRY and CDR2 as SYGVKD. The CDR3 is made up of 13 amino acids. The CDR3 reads CAISAGNPDTQYF. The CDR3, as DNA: TGTGCCATCAGTGCCGGGAACCCAGATACGCAGTATTTT.

In DNA form, the CDR3 reads TGCAGTGCCCAGACTGAACCTGGGGATGGCTACACCTTC. It translates to CSAQTEPGDGYTF. V is TRBV20-1 and J is TRBJ1-2; D gene ambiguous. The CDR3 loop spans 13 amino acids. The V gene lost 6 bases and the J gene lost 6 bases, with 17 bases spanning the gap. Germline CDR1 DFQATT, CDR2 SNEGSKA (reference sequence).

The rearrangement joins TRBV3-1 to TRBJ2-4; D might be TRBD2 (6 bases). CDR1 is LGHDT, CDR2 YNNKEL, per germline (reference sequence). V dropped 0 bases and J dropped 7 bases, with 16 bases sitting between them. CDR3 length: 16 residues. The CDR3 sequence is CASSQDLALASNIQYF. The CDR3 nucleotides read TGTGCCAGCAGCCAAGATCTCGCACTAGCTTCTAACATTCAGTACTTC.

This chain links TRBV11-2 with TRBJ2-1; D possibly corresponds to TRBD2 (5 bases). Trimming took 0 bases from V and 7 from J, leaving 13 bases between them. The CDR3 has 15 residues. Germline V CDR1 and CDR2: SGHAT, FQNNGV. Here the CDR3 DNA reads TGTGCCAGCAGCTTAGATCTAGGGAGTATAAATGAGCAGTTCTTC. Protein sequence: CASSLDLGSINEQFF.

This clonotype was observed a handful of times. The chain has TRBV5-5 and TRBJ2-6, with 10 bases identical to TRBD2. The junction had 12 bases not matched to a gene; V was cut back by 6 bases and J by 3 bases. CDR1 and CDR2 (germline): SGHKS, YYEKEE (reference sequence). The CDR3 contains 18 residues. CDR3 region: CASTKRERGGVGANVLTF. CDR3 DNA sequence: TGTGCCAGCACAAAGCGGGAGCGGGGGGGCGTTGGGGCCAACGTCCTGACTTTC.

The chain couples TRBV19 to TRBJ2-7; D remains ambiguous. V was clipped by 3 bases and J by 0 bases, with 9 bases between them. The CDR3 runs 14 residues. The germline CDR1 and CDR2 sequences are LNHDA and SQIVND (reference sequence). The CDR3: CASSIFGPSYEQYF. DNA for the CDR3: TGTGCCAGTAGTATCTTCGGTCCCTCCTACGAGCAGTACTTC.

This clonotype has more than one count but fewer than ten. The CDR3 is CSASRGGQPQHF. As DNA, the CDR3 is TGCAGTGCTAGTAGGGGCGGGCAGCCCCAGCATTTT. The J gene is TRBJ1-5, the V gene TRBV20-1, with D possibly matching TRBD1 (5 bases). Trimming took 3 bases from V and 7 from J, leaving 10 bases between them. Germline V gene lookup returns CDR1 DFQATT and CDR2 SNEGSKA (reference sequence). The length of the CDR3 is 12 residues.

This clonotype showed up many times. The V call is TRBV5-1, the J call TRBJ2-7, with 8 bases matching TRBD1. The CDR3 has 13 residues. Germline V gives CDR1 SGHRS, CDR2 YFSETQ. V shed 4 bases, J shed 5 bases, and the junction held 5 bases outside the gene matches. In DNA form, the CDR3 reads TGCGCCAGCAGCCCAGGACAGGGTAACGAGCAGTACTTC. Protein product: CASSPGQGNEQYF.